This T cell receptor (beta chain) was observed in a study of cytomegalovirus exposure and HLA in healthy donors. Study results and limitations: The listing of 160 or so TCR beta chains classed them as cytomegalovirus-associated.

When sampled, the donors appeared nominally healthy, though they likely had unrecorded immune exposures. The PCR ran on 60 Vbeta and 13 Jbeta primers. TCRdb's copy holds only in-frame clones and misses some; the assay was immunoSEQ multiplex PCR. The sample carries 120,000 or so clones, more than 70% recorded once. On this clone: Its specificity is not known.

This clonotype was obtained from a man younger than 45 in good health and CMV-seronegative. Specimen: PBMCs.

CDR3 residues: CASSLVGINYEQYF. The CDR3, as DNA: TGCGCCAGCAGCTTGGTCGGGATCAACTACGAGCAGTACTTC. This chain connects TRBV5-1 to TRBJ2-7; D is possibly TRBD2 (5 bases). CDR1 is SGHRS and CDR2 is YFSETQ in the germline V gene. The V gene lost 0 bases and the J gene lost 3 bases, with 10 bases spanning the gap. The CDR3 is 14 amino acids. Full variable domain (missing parts from reference TRBV5-1 and TRBJ2-7): KAGVTQTPRYLIKTRGQQVTLSCSPISGHRSVSWYQQTPGQGLQFLFEYFSETQRNKGNFPGRFSGRQFSNSRSEMNVSTLELGDSALYLCASSLVGINYEQYFGPGTRLTVT.